This TCR beta chain is from a study of human T cells and chemical hapten exposure. Findings of the study overall: Relative to control repertoires, expanded TCRs gave rise to significantly more large CDR3 similarity clusters. TCRs at a frequency above 1 in 1000 stayed unchanged with DPC sensitization.

TCRdb reprocessed the RACE reads via MiXCR and lists one record per CDR3 protein. Here the sample spans roughly 54,000 distinct CDR3 sequences, over 9.5% being singletons. On this clonotype: The antigen remains undetermined.

Time point denoted: patch test 2, 6 weeks after DPC sensitization. Treatment meaning: therapeutic diphenylcyclopropenone sensitization with weekly scalp DPC. It was unfractionated whole blood from which total RNA was extracted. The origin of this receptor is a woman aged 45-60 years with alopecia areata. Some clones in this sample may be carry-over from other donors' samples. Sequencing was performed on whole blood, taken in connection with sensitization to the hapten diphenylcyclopropenone (DPC).

Written as DNA, the CDR3 is TGTGCCAGCAGTTCCCCGGCAGCTCCGACCCTCAATCAGCCCCAGCATTTT. It encodes CASSSPAAPTLNQPQHF. The chain carries TRBV28 and TRBJ1-5; D call uncertain. The V gene's germline CDR1 is MDHEN and CDR2 SYDVKM. The CDR3 is 17 residues long. Trimming shortened V by 4 bases and J by 3 bases, and 19 bases separated the two germline ends.